One and the same sample provided the 19 T cell receptor beta chains below, sequenced in a study of spatial heterogeneity in lung cancer. As to time point: sample taken at primary tumor resection. Each CDR3 protein is one row after TCRdb ran MiXCR on the 5' RACE reads. The repertoire consists of 5,500 to 7,000 distinct CDR3 sequences, with about 13% occurring once and the leading ten covering just over 20%. The input for sequencing was normal lung tissue next to the tumor, taken at surgery. The receptors here all came from a female donor with early-stage non-small cell lung cancer.

This sequence joins TRBV12-3 or TRBV12-4 and TRBJ2-1; D gene ambiguous. The ends were cut back, 8 bases at V and 8 bases at J, with 13 bases in the middle. The CDR3 extends over 12 amino acids. CDR3 region: CASGVTPDEQFF. The CDR3 DNA reads as TGTGCCAGCGGTGTTACTCCGGATGAGCAGTTCTTC.

This rearrangement joins TRBV7-2 to TRBJ1-2, with TRBD1 as a possible D gene (5 bases). CDR1 is SGHTA and CDR2 is FQGNSA in the germline V gene. V lost 7 bases and J 1 base, leaving 10 bases between the germline ends. The CDR3 totals 13 residues. In DNA form, the CDR3 reads TGTGCCAGCACCGGGCAGGGTAACTATGGCTACACCTTC. Translating it yields CASTGQGNYGYTF.

This chain uses TRBV5-6 with TRBJ2-1, with unresolved D. CDR1 SGHDT and CDR2 YYEEEE come from the germline V gene. With 1 base removed from V and 0 bases from J, the gap between germline ends came to 5 bases. The CDR3 length is 14 residues. The CDR3 coding sequence is TGTGCCAGCAGCTTGCAGAGCTCCTACAATGAGCAGTTCTTC. Translated: CASSLQSSYNEQFF.

Concerning this clonotype itself: It is likely a read error, because the conserved phenylalanine at the end of the CDR3 is missing. This chain uses TRBV6-1 with TRBJ2-1, with D perhaps being TRBD1 or TRBD2 (5 bases each). V was clipped by 6 bases and J by 13 bases, with 16 bases between them. This CDR3 is built from 12 residues. From germline, CDR1 is MNHNS and CDR2 SASEGT. The CDR3 sequence is CASSRGTPHQFY. The CDR3 DNA follows: TGTGCCAGCAGCAGAGGGACCCCCCATCAGTTCTAC.

In its sample, this clonotype is medium-sized. V is TRBV6-1 and J is TRBJ2-4; either TRBD1 or TRBD2 may fit D (5 bases each). V lost 6 bases and J 7 bases, leaving 16 bases between the germline ends. This CDR3 is built from 14 residues. Germline values: CDR1 MNHNS, CDR2 SASEGT. CDR3 region: CASRPMGPGNIQYF. CDR3 bases: TGTGCCAGCAGACCCATGGGGCCGGGGAACATTCAGTACTTC.

Relative to its sample, this clonotype is medium-sized. The chain links TRBV6-2 or TRBV6-3 to TRBJ2-3, with TRBD2 as a possible D gene (5 bases). Germline V gives CDR1 MNHEY, CDR2 SVGEGT. The CDR3 loop spans 14 amino acids. V lost 8 bases, J lost 4 bases, and 16 bases lay in between. In DNA form, the CDR3 reads TGTGCCAGCGCCCGGACGCCGGAGGCAGATACGCAGTATTTT. Protein product: CASARTPEADTQYF.

This clonotype was observed many times. This chain connects TRBV7-3 to TRBJ2-3, with 7 bases that match TRBD2. V gave up 4 bases and J gave up 4 bases; unmatched junction bases: 8. The CDR3 is 15 amino acids. CDR1 SGHTA and CDR2 FQGTGA come from the germline V gene. In nucleotides, the CDR3 is TGTGCCAGCAGCTCCTCGGGACTATCCTCAGATACGCAGTATTTT. This sequence encodes CASSSSGLSSDTQYF.

This chain joins TRBV5-6 and TRBJ2-7; possible D gene TRBD1, 6 bases. Trimming stripped 1 base from V and 2 bases from J, with 10 bases between. The V gene's germline CDR1 is SGHDT and CDR2 YYEEEE. The CDR3 is 14 residues long. The CDR3 DNA follows: TGTGCCAGCAGCTTGAGGGGGACCGCCTACGAGCAGTACGTC. Residues: CASSLRGTAYEQYV.

This clonotype was recorded at least ten times. The gene calls are TRBV6-4 and TRBJ2-3; D possibly corresponds to TRBD2 (5 bases). CDR3 length equals 14 residues. Trimming removed 0 bases at V and 2 bases at J, with 6 bases between. Germline CDR1 and CDR2: MRHNA and SNTAGT. This CDR3 reads CASSDSADTDTQYF. CDR3 bases: TGTGCCAGCAGTGACTCAGCGGACACAGATACGCAGTATTTT.

J is TRBJ1-6 and V is TRBV5-1; TRBD1 is a possible D gene (5 bases). Germline-derived CDR1 and CDR2 are SGHRS and YFSETQ. Trimming pared 0 bases from V and 8 bases from J, leaving 15 bases between. CDR3 size: 16 residues. CDR3 protein: CASSLEFQGADSPLHF. The CDR3 DNA reads as TGCGCCAGCAGCTTGGAGTTTCAGGGTGCGGATTCACCCCTCCACTTT.

Judged by abundance, this clonotype is medium-sized. The chain combines TRBV18 with TRBJ2-3, with 7 bases identical to TRBD2. The junction had 8 bases not matched to a gene; V was cut back by 5 bases and J by 0 bases. The CDR3 spans 16 residues. Germline V gene sequence: CDR1 KGHSH, CDR2 LQKENI. The CDR3 region is CASSAIASGSTDTQYF. The CDR3 DNA reads TGTGCCAGCTCAGCCATAGCTAGCGGTAGCACAGATACGCAGTATTTT.

The CDR3 DNA follows: TGCAGCGCCATCAGGGCAGGGTCGGTCGGTGGCTACACCTTC. It yields the protein CSAIRAGSVGGYTF. The chain recombines TRBV29-1 with TRBJ1-2; D might be TRBD1 (5 bases). Germline V gene lookup returns CDR1 SQVTM and CDR2 ANQGSEA. This CDR3 spans 14 amino acids. Trimming removed 7 bases at V and 7 bases at J, with 22 bases between. Filled out from reference TRBV29-1 and TRBJ1-2, the complete variable domain reads SAVISQKPSRDICQRGTSLTIQCQVDSQVTMMFWYRQQPGQSLTLIATANQGSEATYESGFVIDKFPISRPNLTFSTLTVSNMSPEDSSIYLCSAIRAGSVGGYTFGSGTRLTVV.

In this sample, this clonotype turned up a few times. This rearrangement joins TRBV27 to TRBJ1-4; the D is unclear. Germline V gene lookup returns CDR1 MNHEY and CDR2 SMNVEV (reference sequence). The germline V and J ends were trimmed by 5 bases and 5 bases, with 15 bases remaining between them. This CDR3 region has 15 residues. Written as DNA, the CDR3 is TGTGCCAGCAGTCGCAGCACACAACTAAATGAAAAACTGTTTTTT. Translation: CASSRSTQLNEKLFF.

This clonotype is medium-sized. The CDR3 nucleotides read TGTGCCAGCGTGAGGGGGCGCGAGGAGGTTGACACTGAAGCTTTCTTT. Amino acids: CASVRGREEVDTEAFF. V gene TRBV6-1 combines with J gene TRBJ1-1; 7 bases fit TRBD1. This CDR3 contains 16 residues. V was pared by 8 bases and J by 3 bases, with 15 bases of the junction left unmatched. CDR1 and CDR2 (germline): MNHNS, SASEGT.

This clonotype is judged medium-sized (0.01 to 0.1%). This CDR3 reads CSVRDSKYGQYV. The CDR3 DNA reads as TGCAGCGTTCGGGACAGCAAGTACGGGCAGTACGTC. The chain uses TRBV29-1 and TRBJ2-7, with 7 bases fitting TRBD1. The CDR3 covers 12 residues. Germline V gene sequence: CDR1 SQVTM, CDR2 ANQGSEA.

This clonotype was counted ten times or more. J is TRBJ1-1 and V is TRBV20-1, with D uncertain. The CDR3 is made up of 14 amino acids. CDR1 and CDR2 (germline): DFQATT, SNEGSKA (reference sequence). The ends were cut back, 3 bases at V and 1 base at J, with 12 bases in the middle. DNA for the CDR3: TGCAGTGCTAGGCCTGGACTGTCGAACACTGAAGCTTTCTTT. Protein sequence: CSARPGLSNTEAFF.

This clonotype was observed many times. The rearrangement joins TRBV6-5 to TRBJ2-3, with D perhaps TRBD2 (5 bases). Germline values: CDR1 MNHEY, CDR2 SVGAGI. CDR3 length: 15 amino acids. V gave up 3 bases and J gave up 2 bases, with 12 bases separating them. In DNA form, the CDR3 reads TGTGCCAGCAGTTATTTCGCCGGGAACACAGATACGCAGTATTTT. This gives the protein CASSYFAGNTDTQYF.

The chain recombines TRBV20-1 with TRBJ2-5; D ambiguous. The CDR3 extends over 11 amino acids. Trimming removed 6 bases from V and 5 bases from J, with 10 bases in between. Germline assignment: CDR1 DFQATT and CDR2 SNEGSKA (reference sequence). This CDR3 reads CSALHEETQYF. As DNA, the CDR3 is TGCAGTGCCTTGCACGAGGAGACCCAGTACTTC.

This clonotype was seen at least ten times. This chain links TRBV5-6 with TRBJ2-2; TRBD2 might be the D (5 bases). CDR3 length equals 15 residues. Looked up from germline, CDR1 is SGHDT and CDR2 is YYEEEE. The germline V and J ends were trimmed by 1 base and 3 bases, with 10 bases remaining between them. The CDR3 DNA is TGTGCCAGCAGCTTGAGTGGGAGTTACACCGGGGAGCTGTTTTTT. It yields the protein CASSLSGSYTGELFF.